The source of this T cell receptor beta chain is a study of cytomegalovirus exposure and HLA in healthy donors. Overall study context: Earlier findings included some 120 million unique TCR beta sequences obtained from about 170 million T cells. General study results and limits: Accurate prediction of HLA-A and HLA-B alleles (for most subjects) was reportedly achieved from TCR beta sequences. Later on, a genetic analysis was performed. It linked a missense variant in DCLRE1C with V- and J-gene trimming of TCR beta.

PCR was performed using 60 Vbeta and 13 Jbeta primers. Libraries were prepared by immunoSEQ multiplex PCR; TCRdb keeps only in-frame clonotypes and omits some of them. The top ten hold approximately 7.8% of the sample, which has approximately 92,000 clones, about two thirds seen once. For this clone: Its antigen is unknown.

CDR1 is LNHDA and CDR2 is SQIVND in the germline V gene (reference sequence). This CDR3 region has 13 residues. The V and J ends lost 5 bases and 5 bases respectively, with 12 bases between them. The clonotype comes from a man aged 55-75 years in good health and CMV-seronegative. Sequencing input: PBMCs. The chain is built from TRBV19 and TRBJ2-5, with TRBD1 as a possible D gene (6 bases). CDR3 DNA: TGTGCCAGTAGTCAACAGGGAAGCGAGACCCAGTACTTC. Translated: CASSQQGSETQYF. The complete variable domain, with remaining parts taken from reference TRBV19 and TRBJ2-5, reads DGGITQSPKYLFRKEGQNVTLSCEQNLNHDAMYWYRQDPGQGLRLIYYSQIVNDFQKGDIAEGYSVSREKKESFPLTVTSAQKNPTAFYLCASSQQGSETQYFGPGTRLLVL.